These 17 T cell receptor beta chains were all obtained from the same sample, sequenced in a study of T cells in Graves' hyperthyroidism and ophthalmopathy. What was amplified from RNA transcripts were TCR beta CDR3 regions. Researchers ran a first-round RT-PCR on the TCR CDR3 using the HTBI primer set. MiXCR, run by TCRdb on the multiplex PCR reads, gives a single entry per CDR3 protein. The sample holds 340,000 or so distinct CDR3 sequences; 16% are singletons and the top ten take roughly 33%. Sequencing input: blood. The source of these receptors is a man aged 25-45 years with Graves' hyperthyroidism.

This clonotype was observed at least ten times. The chain carries TRBV12-3 or TRBV12-4 and TRBJ2-2; perhaps TRBD2 as D (6 bases). The length of the CDR3 is 15 residues. Trimming shortened V by 5 bases and J by 7 bases, and 17 bases separated the two germline ends. CDR3 DNA: TGTGCCAGCAGTCCCGGGACTGGGCGAGGCGGGGAGCTGTTTTTT. It codes for CASSPGTGRGGELFF.

The chain is built from TRBV10-1 and TRBJ2-2; D not resolved. CDR1 WNHNN and CDR2 SYGVQD come from the germline V gene (reference sequence). The CDR3 is 13 residues long. Trimming removed 6 bases from V and 2 bases from J, with 7 bases in between. In DNA, the CDR3 is TGCGCCAGCAGAAACAGTAACACCGGGGAGCTGTTTTTT. It yields the protein CASRNSNTGELFF.

Only a few counts were recorded for this clonotype. The chain couples TRBV9 to TRBJ2-3, with 11 bases fitting TRBD2. This CDR3 is 19 amino acids long. V shed 3 bases, J shed 2 bases, and the junction held 14 bases outside the gene matches. CDR1 SGDLS and CDR2 YYNGEE come from the germline V gene. CDR3 sequence (DNA): TGTGCCAGCAGCGACCCGGTCTGGGCTAGCGGGAGGAACACAGATACGCAGTATTTT. It codes for CASSDPVWASGRNTDTQYF.

This clonotype was observed at least ten times. The rearrangement joins TRBV11-2 to TRBJ2-2; D gene unclear. Per germline, CDR1 SGHAT and CDR2 FQNNGV. CDR3 size: 15 residues. The V end was cut by 5 bases, the J end by 0 bases, with 10 bases between. CDR3 bases: TGTGCCAGCAGCCTCAGCAACGCGAACACCGGGGAGCTGTTTTTT. Translated, it gives CASSLSNANTGELFF. Together with reference TRBV11-2 and TRBJ2-2, the CDR3 gives the full variable domain: EAGVAQSPRYKIIEKRQSVAFWCNPISGHATLYWYQQILGQGPKLLIQFQNNGVVDDSQLPKDRFSAERLKGVDSTLKIQPAKLEDSAVYLCASSLSNANTGELFFGEGSRLTVL.

The table lists this clonotype with many counts. The CDR3 bases are TGTGCCAGCAGCTTAGCAGGGAACTATGGCTACACCTTC. It specifies CASSLAGNYGYTF. The chain is built from TRBV7-2 and TRBJ1-2; the D is unclear. The germline V gene has CDR1 SGHTA and CDR2 FQGNSA. The V and J ends lost 0 bases and 2 bases respectively, with 4 bases between them. CDR3 length: 13 amino acids.

The count of this clonotype is one. The CDR3 reads CASSHVGDGDNSPLHF. CDR3 coding DNA: TGTGCCAGCAGCCACGTAGGGGATGGTGATAATTCACCCCTCCACTTT. The gene calls are TRBV4-2 and TRBJ1-6; a possible D gene is TRBD1 (5 bases). V was pared by 3 bases and J by 5 bases, with 14 bases between. The CDR3 covers 16 residues. Germline V gene data show CDR1 as LGHNA and CDR2 as YNFKEQ.

This clonotype was seen at least ten times. V is TRBV7-8 and J is TRBJ2-3; no firm D call. Trimming stripped 4 bases from V and 3 bases from J, with 14 bases between. CDR1 and CDR2 from the germline V gene are SGHVS and FQNEAQ. This CDR3 region has 15 residues. CDR3 loop: CASSSRWSRTDTQYF. CDR3 coding DNA: TGTGCCAGCAGCTCCCGGTGGTCTCGGACAGATACGCAGTATTTT.

CDR3 in DNA: TGCAGCGTTGAGGCTACCACCTACGAGCAGTACTTC. Translating gives CSVEATTYEQYF. V gene TRBV29-1 combines with J gene TRBJ2-7, with unresolved D. Trimming left V 3 bases short and J 2 bases short, with 8 bases between. The length of the CDR3 is 12 residues. Germline assignment: CDR1 SQVTM and CDR2 ANQGSEA.

V gene TRBV5-4 combines with J gene TRBJ1-6, with unresolved D. The CDR3 runs to 15 residues. Germline V gene data show CDR1 as SGHNT and CDR2 as YYREEE (reference sequence). V lost 4 bases to trimming and J lost 8 bases, with 16 bases between them. CDR3 protein: CASSPGPAKDSPLHF. For the CDR3, the DNA is TGTGCCAGCAGCCCCGGGCCGGCTAAGGATTCACCCCTCCACTTT.

Many counts were recorded for this clonotype. A much bigger clone sits one base away, suggesting this may be a read error. V is TRBV28 and J is TRBJ2-7, with D maybe TRBD2 (5 bases). The CDR3 is made up of 15 amino acids. Trimming left V 5 bases short and J 1 base short, with 15 bases between. CDR1 and CDR2 from the germline V gene are MDHEN and SYDVKM. This chain's CDR3 is CASSETCGSSYEQYF. CDR3 nucleotide sequence: TGTGCCAGCAGTGAAACTTGCGGGTCGTCCTACGAGCAGTACTTC.

This chain connects TRBV6-1 to TRBJ1-5, with a tentative D call TRBD1 (5 bases). The germline V and J ends were trimmed by 6 bases and 0 bases, with 12 bases remaining between them. The CDR3 runs 15 residues. Germline values: CDR1 MNHNS, CDR2 SASEGT. The CDR3 DNA follows: TGTGCCAGCAGGGGGACGGTTTCTAGCAATCAGCCCCAGCATTTT. Protein product: CASRGTVSSNQPQHF.

This clonotype was counted between two and nine times. V and J are TRBV5-1 and TRBJ1-2; D is unresolved. The V gene lost 1 base and the J gene lost 4 bases, with 8 bases spanning the gap. Germline CDR1 and CDR2: SGHRS and YFSETQ. The length of the CDR3 is 13 residues. The CDR3 DNA follows: TGCGCCAGCAGCTTGAAGACGGGCTATGGCTACACCTTC. It yields the protein CASSLKTGYGYTF.

In this sample, this clonotype turned up many times. V gene TRBV30 combines with J gene TRBJ1-2, with D unresolved. Trimming removed 3 bases from V and 8 bases from J, with 16 bases in between. CDR3 length: 13 residues. Per the germline V gene, CDR1 is GTSNPN and CDR2 is SVGIG (reference sequence). The CDR3 loop is CAWSVTASRGYTF. CDR3 coding DNA: TGTGCCTGGAGCGTTACTGCCTCTCGGGGCTACACCTTC.

The table lists this clonotype with a few counts. The chain couples TRBV30 to TRBJ1-4; D remains unclear. V shed 1 base and J shed 11 bases, with 8 bases lying between them. Germline V gene data show CDR1 as GTSNPN and CDR2 as SVGIG (reference sequence). The CDR3 has 11 residues. As DNA, the CDR3 is TGTGCCTGGAGTGAAGGGCCGAAACTGTTTTTT. It is translated as CAWSEGPKLFF.

This clonotype has a count of ten or more. The genes are TRBV7-3 and TRBJ2-1; 11 bases align to TRBD2. The CDR3 loop spans 14 amino acids. The V segment lost 5 bases and the J segment 6 bases; nucleotides outside the gene matches: 3. Germline V gene sequence: CDR1 SGHTA, CDR2 FQGTGA. Here the CDR3 reads CASSVAGGINEQFF. The CDR3 DNA sequence: TGTGCCAGCAGCGTAGCGGGAGGGATCAATGAGCAGTTCTTC. The full variable domain, completed using reference TRBV7-3 and TRBJ2-1, is GAGVSQTPSNKVTEKGKYVELRCDPISGHTALYWYRQSLGQGPEFLIYFQGTGAADDSGLPNDRFFAVRPEGSVSTLKIQRTERGDSAVYLCASSVAGGINEQFFGPGTRLTVL.

A few counts support this clonotype. A read error may be the cause here, since a much bigger clone is one base away. The V gene is TRBV15, the J gene TRBJ2-7, with 8 bases that match TRBD1. This CDR3 spans 15 amino acids. V shed 3 bases, J shed 9 bases, and the junction held 13 bases outside the gene matches. Germline-derived CDR1 and CDR2 are LNHNV and YYDKDF (reference sequence). The CDR3 DNA reads TGTGCCACCAGCAGGCACCAGGGGGCACGGGACGGGCAGTACTTC. This encodes CATSRHQGARDGQYF.

This clonotype came up many times. This chain connects TRBV3-1 to TRBJ2-7; 7 bases fit TRBD1. V lost 5 bases, J lost 2 bases, and 9 bases stayed unmatched. The germline V gene has CDR1 LGHDT and CDR2 YNNKEL (reference sequence). The CDR3 runs to 15 residues. CDR3 amino acids: CASSFRQGRPYEQYF. In DNA form, the CDR3 reads TGTGCCAGCAGCTTCCGACAGGGTAGGCCCTACGAGCAGTACTTC.